The TCR beta chain under discussion was sequenced for a study of blood T cell repertoires in COVID-19. This clone was counted once. V lost 0 bases, J lost 2 bases, and 12 bases lay in between. CDR3 length: 15 residues. Looked up from germline, CDR1 is SGDLS and CDR2 is YYNGEE. Using immunoSEQ multiplex PCR, the repertoire was profiled, and TCRdb retains in-frame clones only, with some absent. The sample has approximately 500,000 clones; around nine tenths are singletons. A Seattle source enrolled patients during active infection and followed them longitudinally. The sample comprised peripheral blood. The sequence came from a woman between 45 and 60 years old with COVID-19, enrolled during active disease. The chain recombines TRBV9 with TRBJ2-7; a possible D gene is TRBD1 (5 bases). CDR3 in DNA: TGTGCCAGCAGCGTAGGAAAGGGGCTTACCTACGAGCAGTACTTC. Amino acids: CASSVGKGLTYEQYF.